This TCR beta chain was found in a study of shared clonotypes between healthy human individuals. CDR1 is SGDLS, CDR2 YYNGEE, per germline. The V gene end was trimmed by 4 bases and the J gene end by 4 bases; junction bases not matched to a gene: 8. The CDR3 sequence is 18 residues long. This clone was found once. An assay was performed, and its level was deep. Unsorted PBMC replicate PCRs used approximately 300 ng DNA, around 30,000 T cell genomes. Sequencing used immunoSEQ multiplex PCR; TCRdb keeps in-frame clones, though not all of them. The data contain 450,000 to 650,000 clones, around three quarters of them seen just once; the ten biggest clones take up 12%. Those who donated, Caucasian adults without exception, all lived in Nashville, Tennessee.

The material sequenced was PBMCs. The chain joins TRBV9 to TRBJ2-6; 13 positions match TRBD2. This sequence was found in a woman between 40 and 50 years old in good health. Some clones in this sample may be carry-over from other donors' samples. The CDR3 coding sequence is TGTGCCAGCAGCCCGCGGACTAGCGGGAGCTCAGGGGCCAACGTCCTGACTTTC. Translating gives CASSPRTSGSSGANVLTF.